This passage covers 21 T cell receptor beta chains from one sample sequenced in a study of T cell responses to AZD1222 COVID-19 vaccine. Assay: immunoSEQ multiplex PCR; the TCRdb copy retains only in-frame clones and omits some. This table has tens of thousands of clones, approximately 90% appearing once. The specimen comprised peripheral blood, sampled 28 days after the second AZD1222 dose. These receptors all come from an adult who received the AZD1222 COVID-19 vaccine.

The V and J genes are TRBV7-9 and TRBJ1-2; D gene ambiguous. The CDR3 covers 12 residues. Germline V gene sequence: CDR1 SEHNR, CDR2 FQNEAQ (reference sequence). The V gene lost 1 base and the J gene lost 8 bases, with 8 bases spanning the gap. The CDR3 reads CASSLELGGYTF. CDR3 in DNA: TGTGCCAGCAGCTTAGAGTTAGGGGGCTACACCTTC.

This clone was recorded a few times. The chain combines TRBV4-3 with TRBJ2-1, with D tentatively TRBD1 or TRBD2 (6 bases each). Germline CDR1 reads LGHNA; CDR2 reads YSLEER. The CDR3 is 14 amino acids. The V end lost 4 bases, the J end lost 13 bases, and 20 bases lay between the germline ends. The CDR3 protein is CASSPGGSPLSQFF. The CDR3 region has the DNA TGCGCCAGCAGCCCCGGGGGCAGTCCCCTCTCTCAGTTCTTC.

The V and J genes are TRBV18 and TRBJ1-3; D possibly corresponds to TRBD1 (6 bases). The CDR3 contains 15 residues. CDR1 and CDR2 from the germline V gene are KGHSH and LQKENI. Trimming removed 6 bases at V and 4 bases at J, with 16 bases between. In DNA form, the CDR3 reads TGTGCCAGCTCCGAATACAGGGACCTGGGAAACACCATATATTTT. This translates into CASSEYRDLGNTIYF. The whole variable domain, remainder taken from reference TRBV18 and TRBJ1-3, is NAGVMQNPRHLVRRRGQEARLRCSPMKGHSHVYWYRQLPEEGLKFMVYLQKENIIDESGMPKERFSAEFPKEGPSILRIQQVVRGDSAAYFCASSEYRDLGNTIYFGEGSWLTVV.

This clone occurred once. CDR3 sequence (DNA): TGTGCCAGCAGTCTCCCCGGGACAGGGAAAGGCTACACCTTC. It specifies CASSLPGTGKGYTF. The chain carries TRBV28 and TRBJ1-2; 9 bases fit TRBD1. Germline V gene lookup returns CDR1 MDHEN and CDR2 SYDVKM. The CDR3 covers 14 residues. The ends lost 5 bases at V and 8 bases at J; junction bases unmatched: 9.

CDR3 bases: TGCGCCAGCAGCCAAGGGACAGCCGGAGGGAATCAGCCCCAGCATTTT. Translating it yields CASSQGTAGGNQPQHF. The chain is built from TRBV4-1 and TRBJ1-5; perhaps TRBD1 as D (6 bases). CDR3 length equals 16 residues. V was shortened by 1 base and J by 4 bases, with 14 bases between the two germline ends. The V gene's germline CDR1 is MGHRA and CDR2 YSYEKL.

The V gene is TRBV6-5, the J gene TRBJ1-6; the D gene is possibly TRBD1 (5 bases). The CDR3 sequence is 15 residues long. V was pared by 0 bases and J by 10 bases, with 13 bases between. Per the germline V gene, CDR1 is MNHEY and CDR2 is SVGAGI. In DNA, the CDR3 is TGTGCCAGCAGTTACTCGCAGGGTTTAGACTCACCCCTCCACTTT. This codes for CASSYSQGLDSPLHF.

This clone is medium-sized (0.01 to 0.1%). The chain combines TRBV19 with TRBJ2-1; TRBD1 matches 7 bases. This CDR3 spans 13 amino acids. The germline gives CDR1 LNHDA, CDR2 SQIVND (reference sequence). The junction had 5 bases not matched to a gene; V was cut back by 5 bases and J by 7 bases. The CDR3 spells CASSYRGGNEQFF. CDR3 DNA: TGTGCCAGTAGTTACAGGGGTGGAAATGAGCAGTTCTTC.

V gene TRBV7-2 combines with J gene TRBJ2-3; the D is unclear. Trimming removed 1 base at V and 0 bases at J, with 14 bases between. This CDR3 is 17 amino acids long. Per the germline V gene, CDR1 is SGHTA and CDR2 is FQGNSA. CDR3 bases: TGTGCCAGCAGCTTAGAGACCCGAGTCTCTAGCACAGATACGCAGTATTTT. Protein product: CASSLETRVSSTDTQYF.

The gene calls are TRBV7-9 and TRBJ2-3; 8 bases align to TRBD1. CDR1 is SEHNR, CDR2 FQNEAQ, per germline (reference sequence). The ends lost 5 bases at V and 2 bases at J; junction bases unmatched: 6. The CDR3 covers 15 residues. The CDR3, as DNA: TGTGCCAGCAGCATCGGACAGGGAGTCACAGATACGCAGTATTTT. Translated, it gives CASSIGQGVTDTQYF.

The CDR3 loop is CATRARGGNSPLHF. The CDR3 region has the DNA TGTGCCACCCGAGCCCGGGGTGGAAATTCACCCCTCCACTTT. This chain joins TRBV2 and TRBJ1-6; no clear D gene. Germline V gene data show CDR1 as SNHLY and CDR2 as FYNNEI. CDR3 length: 14 amino acids. Trimming left V 10 bases short and J 7 bases short, with 17 bases between.

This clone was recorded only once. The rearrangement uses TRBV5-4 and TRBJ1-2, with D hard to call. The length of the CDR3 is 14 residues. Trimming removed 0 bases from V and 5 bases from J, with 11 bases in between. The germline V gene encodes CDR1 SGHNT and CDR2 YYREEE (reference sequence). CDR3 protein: CASSLGPEGYGYTF. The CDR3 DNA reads TGTGCCAGCAGCTTGGGCCCTGAGGGATATGGCTACACCTTC.

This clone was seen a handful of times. The DNA of the CDR3 is TGTGCCAGCAGGGGGGGGCCCCCCTCCTACGAGCAGTACTTC. It translates to CASRGGPPSYEQYF. The V call is TRBV6-5, the J call TRBJ2-7, with TRBD2 as a possible D gene (7 bases). With 6 bases removed from V and 0 bases from J, the gap between germline ends came to 12 bases. CDR1 is MNHEY, CDR2 SVGAGI, per germline. The CDR3 sequence is 14 residues long.

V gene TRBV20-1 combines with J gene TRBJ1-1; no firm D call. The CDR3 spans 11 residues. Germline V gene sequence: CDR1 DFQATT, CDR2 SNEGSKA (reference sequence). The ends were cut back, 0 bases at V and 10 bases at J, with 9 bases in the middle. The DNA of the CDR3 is TGCAGTGCTAGAGAAGGGCTAGGAGCTTTCTTT. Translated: CSAREGLGAFF.

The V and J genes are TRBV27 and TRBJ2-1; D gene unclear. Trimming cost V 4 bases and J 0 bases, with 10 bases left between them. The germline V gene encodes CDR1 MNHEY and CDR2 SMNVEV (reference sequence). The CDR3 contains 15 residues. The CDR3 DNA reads TGTGCCAGCAGTTCGCACTCCTCCTCCTACAATGAGCAGTTCTTC. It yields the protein CASSSHSSSYNEQFF.

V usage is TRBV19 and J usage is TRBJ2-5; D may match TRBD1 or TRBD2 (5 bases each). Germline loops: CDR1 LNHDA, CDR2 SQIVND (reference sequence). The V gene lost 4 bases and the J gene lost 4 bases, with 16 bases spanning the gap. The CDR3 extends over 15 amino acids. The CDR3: CASSTGRGSGETQYF. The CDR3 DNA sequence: TGTGCCAGTAGTACGGGACGCGGCTCGGGAGAGACCCAGTACTTC.

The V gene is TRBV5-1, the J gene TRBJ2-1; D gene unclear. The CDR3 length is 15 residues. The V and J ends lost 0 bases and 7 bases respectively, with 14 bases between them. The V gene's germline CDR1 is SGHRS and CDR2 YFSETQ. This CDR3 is CASSLEGSPRNEQFF. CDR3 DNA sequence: TGCGCCAGCAGCTTGGAGGGCTCCCCCCGAAATGAGCAGTTCTTC.

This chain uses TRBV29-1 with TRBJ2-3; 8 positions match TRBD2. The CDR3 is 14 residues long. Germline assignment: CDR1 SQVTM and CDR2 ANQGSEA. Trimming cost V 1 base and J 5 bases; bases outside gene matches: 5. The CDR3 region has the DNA TGCAGCGTTGAAGGGGCGGGGGGTCTAGATACGCAGTATTTT. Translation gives CSVEGAGGLDTQYF.

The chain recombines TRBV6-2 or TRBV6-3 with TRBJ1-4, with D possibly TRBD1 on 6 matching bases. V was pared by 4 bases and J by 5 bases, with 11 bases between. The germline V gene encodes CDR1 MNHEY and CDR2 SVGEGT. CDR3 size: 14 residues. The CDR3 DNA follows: TGTGCCAGCAGTTCCGACAGGACGAATGAAAAACTGTTTTTT. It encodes CASSSDRTNEKLFF.

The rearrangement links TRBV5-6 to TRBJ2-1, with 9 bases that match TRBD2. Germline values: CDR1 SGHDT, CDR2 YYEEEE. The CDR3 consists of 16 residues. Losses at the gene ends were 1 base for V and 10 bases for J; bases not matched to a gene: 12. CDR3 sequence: CASSLWASGVRGEQFF. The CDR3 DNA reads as TGTGCCAGCAGCTTGTGGGCTAGCGGGGTTAGAGGGGAGCAGTTCTTC. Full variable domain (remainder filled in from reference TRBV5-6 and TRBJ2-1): DAGVTQSPTHLIKTRGQQVTLRCSPKSGHDTVSWYQQALGQGPQFIFQYYEEEERQRGNFPDRFSGHQFPNYSSELNVNALLLGDSALYLCASSLWASGVRGEQFFGPGTRLTVL.

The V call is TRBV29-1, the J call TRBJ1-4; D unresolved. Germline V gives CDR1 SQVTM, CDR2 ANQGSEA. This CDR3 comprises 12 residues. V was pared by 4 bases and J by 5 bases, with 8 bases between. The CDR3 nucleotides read TGCAGCGTTGTCGGCTCCAATGAAAAACTGTTTTTT. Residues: CSVVGSNEKLFF. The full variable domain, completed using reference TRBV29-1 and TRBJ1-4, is SAVISQKPSRDICQRGTSLTIQCQVDSQVTMMFWYRQQPGQSLTLIATANQGSEATYESGFVIDKFPISRPNLTFSTLTVSNMSPEDSSIYLCSVVGSNEKLFFGSGTQLSVL.

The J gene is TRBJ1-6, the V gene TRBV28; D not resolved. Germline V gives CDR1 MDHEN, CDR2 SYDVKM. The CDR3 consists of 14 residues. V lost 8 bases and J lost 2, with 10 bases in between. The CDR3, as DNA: TGTGCCAGCCTACTCCGAACCTATAATTCACCCCTCCACTTT. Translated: CASLLRTYNSPLHF.